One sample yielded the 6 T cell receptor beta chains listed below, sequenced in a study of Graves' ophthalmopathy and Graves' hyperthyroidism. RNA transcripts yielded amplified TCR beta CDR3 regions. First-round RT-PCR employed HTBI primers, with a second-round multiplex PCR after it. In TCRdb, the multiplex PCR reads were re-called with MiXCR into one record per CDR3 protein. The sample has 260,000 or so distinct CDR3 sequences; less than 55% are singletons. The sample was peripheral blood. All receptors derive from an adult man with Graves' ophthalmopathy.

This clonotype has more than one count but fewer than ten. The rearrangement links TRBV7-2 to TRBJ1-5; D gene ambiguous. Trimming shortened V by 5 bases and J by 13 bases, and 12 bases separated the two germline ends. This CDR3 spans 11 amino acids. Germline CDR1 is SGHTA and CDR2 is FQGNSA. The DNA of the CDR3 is TGTGCCAGCAGCCAAGGCGTTGGTCAGCATTTT. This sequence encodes CASSQGVGQHF.

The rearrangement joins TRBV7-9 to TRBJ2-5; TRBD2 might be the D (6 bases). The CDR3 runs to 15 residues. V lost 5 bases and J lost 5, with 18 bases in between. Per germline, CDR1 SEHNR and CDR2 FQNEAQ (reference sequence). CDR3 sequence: CASSQVSGGSETQYF. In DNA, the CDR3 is TGTGCCAGCAGCCAAGTTTCCGGGGGTAGTGAGACCCAGTACTTC.

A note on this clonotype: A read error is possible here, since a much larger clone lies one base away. CDR3 sequence reads: CASSQDSQETQYF. Written as DNA, the CDR3 is TGTGCCAGCAGCCAGGACAGCCAAGAGACCCAGTACTTC. J is TRBJ2-5 and V is TRBV7-9, with D perhaps matching TRBD1 (6 bases). The germline V gene encodes CDR1 SEHNR and CDR2 FQNEAQ (reference sequence). This CDR3 comprises 13 residues. Deletions cut 5 bases from V and 1 base from J, with 8 bases between.

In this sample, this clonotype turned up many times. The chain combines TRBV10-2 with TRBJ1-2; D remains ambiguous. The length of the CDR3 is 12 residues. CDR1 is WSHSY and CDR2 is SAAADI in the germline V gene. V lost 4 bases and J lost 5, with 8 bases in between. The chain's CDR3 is CASSGQVYGYTF. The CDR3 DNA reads TGCGCCAGCAGTGGGCAGGTATATGGCTACACCTTC.

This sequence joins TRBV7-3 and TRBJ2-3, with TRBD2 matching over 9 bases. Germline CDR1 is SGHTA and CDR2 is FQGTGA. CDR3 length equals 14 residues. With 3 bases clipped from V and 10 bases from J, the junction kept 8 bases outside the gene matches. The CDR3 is CASSFTSGQGAQYF. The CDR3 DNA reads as TGTGCCAGCAGCTTCACTAGCGGGCAGGGGGCGCAGTATTTT.

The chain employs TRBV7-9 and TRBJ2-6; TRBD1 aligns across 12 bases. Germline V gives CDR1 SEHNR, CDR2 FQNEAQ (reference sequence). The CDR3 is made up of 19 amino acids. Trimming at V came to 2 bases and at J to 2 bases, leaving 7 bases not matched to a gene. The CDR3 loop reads CASSLIRGTGGAGANVLTF. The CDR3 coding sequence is TGTGCCAGCAGCTTAATACGAGGGACAGGGGGCGCTGGGGCCAACGTCCTGACTTTC.